Reported below is one T cell receptor beta chain. This receptor's antigen is unknown. Base-call qualities are not available, and no considerably larger clone is one nucleotide away. In total, 600 or so healthy bone marrow donors made up the cohort. All cohort members were sampled while nominally healthy, although unrecorded immune exposures were likely present. The donor was CMV seronegative and was included in the group of 352 seronegative cohort members. Every donor gave a peripheral blood sample, and the peripheral blood mononuclear cells from that sample were used for TCR beta sequencing. The Qiagen DNeasy Blood Extraction Kit was used to extract genomic DNA from the blood cell samples. The library came from the immunoSEQ multiplex PCR assay. For the multiplex PCR, a mixture combining 60 forward primers for TCR Vbeta segments and 13 reverse primers for TCR Jbeta segments was used. The CDR3 region of rearranged TCR beta genes was amplified from genomic DNA with a multiplex PCR assay. The Illumina HiSeq System was used to sequence the amplified TCR beta libraries as 87-base-pair reads. In the source study's methods: A later analysis tallied about 77 million unique TCR beta chains across the approximately 670 repertoires, and around 10 million of those chains were shared by two or more donors. Raw reads were error-corrected and collapsed into unique sequences with a nearest-neighbor algorithm that merged closely related sequences to remove PCR and sequencing errors. V, D and J gene segments were assigned by aligning CDR3 sequences to IMGT reference sequences. Each retained sequence needed at least a six-nucleotide match to both a V gene segment and a J gene segment. Rearrangements were classified as productive when the CDR3 lacked stop codons and remained in frame with V and J, and all other rearrangements were classified as non-productive. CDR3 was defined by IMGT convention, running from the second conserved V-encoded cysteine to the conserved J-encoded phenylalanine. The earlier analysis of about 610 of the donors excluded any sequence lacking an unambiguous match to a single V gene segment. An earlier analysis of 587 of the donors classified V segments as functional when productive rearrangements were above 56.7% and as segregating when the standard deviation between donors was above 5%. To diagnose cytomegalovirus status from the catalog of TCR beta chain sequences, a statistical classification framework was built. In a later analysis, V and J genes were assigned by comparing TCR nucleotide sequences against IMGT/GENE-DB human TR gene sequences. The TCRdist pipeline was used in a later analysis to assign CDR3 sequences and most-parsimonious VDJ recombination scenarios. A later analysis defined each TCR beta chain by its CDR3 amino acid sequence plus V-gene family, and excluded reads lacking a unique V-gene family. As a way to deal with suspected cross-contamination and a sequencing artifact, a later analysis dropped hundreds of nucleotide sequences that were highly shared and had low generation probability. A later analysis calculated a clonal expansion index for each public chain from normalized within-repertoire ranks of inferred template counts. In a later analysis, generation probabilities were computed with a VDJ recombination model fitted to out-of-frame rearrangements, and the resulting probabilities were checked against IGoR. In a later analysis, hypergeometric tests were used to score TCR-TCR, TCR-HLA and TCR-CMV co-occurrence, with a repertoire-size bias correction applied to TCR pairs. A later analysis estimated false discovery rates by permuting HLA or CMV assignments 20 times. In a later analysis, co-occurring TCRs were grouped with DBSCAN, and TCRdist sequence similarity was added when clustering was performed within HLA-allele-positive subsets. Co-occurrence clustering excluded repertoires with fewer than 30,000 or more than 120,000 public chains, plus five with anomalous nucleotide sharing. Imported from immuneACCESS, the table was reduced by TCRdb to in-frame sequences with V and J called. These copies leave out some clones; in studies compared against another copy, an unresolved V gene accounts for under half, and the cause of the remainder is not known. V and J calls and clone size are those listed in that table; D and trimming were worked out from the DNA. This sample is represented by around 140,000 clones; roughly three quarters of them were singletons. The ten biggest clones cover 0.75% to 0.95% of the sample.

The data belong to a study of cytomegalovirus exposure and HLA in healthy donors (dated by TCRdb to 2017 to 2019). About the full investigation: In an earlier analysis of some 550 of the donors, less than 350 Gb of sequence data and 100 million or so unique TCR beta sequences from some 170 million T cells were reported. On average, about 240,000 unique TCR beta nucleotide sequences were sequenced per donor among a few hundred genotyped donors of the cohort, with roughly a sixth of those sequences being non-productive. To decide whether each TCR beta V gene segment behaved as functional or pseudogenic, an earlier analysis of some 600 of the donors relied on high-throughput TCR beta sequencing. Approximately 300 gigabases of sequencing data and roughly 81 million unique TCR sequences made up an early release that covered over 550 HLA-typed donors. In the later analysis, no new phenotypic data were used to find candidate immune exposures; instead, reliance was placed on TCR beta sequences and their occurrence across donors. In a later analysis, previously published TCR beta repertoires from 550 to 700 donors were re-analyzed and high-resolution HLA genotyping was added so that TCR occurrence patterns could be studied. The aim of the study was to test whether cataloging public T cell receptors could identify signatures of past pathogen exposure. The study profiled the T cell repertoires of 500 to 800 subjects by immunosequencing and related them to cytomegalovirus serostatus. HLA typing included class I and class II loci at four-digit resolution. Donor age, sex, ethnicity and CMV serostatus were compiled alongside the repertoire data. Every repertoire in the discovery cohort had been generated on one and the same sequencing platform. High-throughput TCR immunosequencing, statistical association of individual TCRs with disease status, and machine learning were combined to predict cytomegalovirus infection status. Of the approximately 400 genotyped donors, approximately 82% fell in the genetic ancestry cluster associated with self-reported Caucasian donors. Typing coverage differed by locus: A, B, C, DRB1 and DQB1 were typed in about 620-630 donors, DQA1 in about 550, DPA1 in around 610, and DPB1 in around 490. In a later genetic analysis, genome-wide SNP genotypes for about 65% of the roughly 670 donors were used, and that subset was treated as a discovery cohort. A few DR-DQ haplotypes were handled as single units for association and clustering because linkage in the cohort was strong. A separate validation cohort of roughly 130 different subjects was used in addition to the roughly 700-subject first cohort. The study at large found these results: Most CMV-associated TCR beta chains appeared to be HLA-restricted in a later analysis, and the HLA associations seemed to be driven largely by CMV exposure. A few of the identified cytomegalovirus-associated TCR beta chains were confirmed in vitro to be specific for cytomegalovirus antigens. Most TCR sequences were seen in very few donors, while some public TCRs were found in many individuals. Specific HLA alleles were associated with 16,951 TCR beta sequences at a false discovery rate of 0.05 in a later analysis. According to a later analysis, parvovirus B19, influenza, CMV and Epstein-Barr virus appeared linked to several top co-occurrence clusters. According to the authors, the approach could potentially be generalized to other disease states and immunological phenotypes. In both the original and validation cohorts, the classifier was reported to diagnose cytomegalovirus status with high specificity and sensitivity. A later genetic analysis associated a missense DCLRE1C variant with V-gene and J-gene trimming of TCR beta chains, and an independent cohort replicated the association. A further reported finding was that TCR beta sequences accurately predicted the HLA-A and HLA-B alleles for most subjects in the first cohort. Compared with equally common non-associated chains, HLA-associated TCR beta chains in a later analysis were more clonally expanded and had lower generation probabilities. Because some donors lacked HLA typing at each locus, the association tests relied only on the typed subset. Linkage disequilibrium might explain the correlated functional status among segregating V segments, but an unknown experimental factor could not be ruled out. The 87-base-pair reads could not distinguish some IMGT-functional V segments, including TRBV6-2 and TRBV6-3, so those segments were excluded. Sequencing depth was assumed to be roughly uniform across donors in the presence/absence analyses, though that assumption may not hold. For the cohort, immune exposure information was limited to CMV serostatus. In a later genetic analysis, fewer N-insertions in productive TCRs were reported among donors in an Asian-associated ancestry cluster than the roughly 700-donor mean. A total of roughly 160 TCR beta chains were listed by the study as associated with cytomegalovirus. In a later analysis, the rate of TCR association differed among HLA loci, with DRB1 alleles having the most associated TCRs and HLA-C alleles having the fewest. Strong co-occurrence of HLA alleles, especially DR and DQ, made assigning TCR associations to individual alleles difficult. About 15 rarely observed V segments, including chromosome 9 orphons, were excluded from the earlier analysis of approximately 500 of the donors because counts were too low. In this cohort, only TCR beta chains were sequenced, and detectable features were limited by the absence of alpha or paired-chain data. A cluster of highly shared sequence variants was judged likely to represent a technical artifact of the sequencing pipeline. Broadly in line with IMGT annotations, most TCR beta V segments showed up in productive rearrangements about 90% or about 30% of the time in an earlier analysis of approximately 640 of the donors.

For CDR1 and CDR2, the germline V gene lists SGHVS and FQNEAQ. From the cysteine through the phenylalanine, the CDR3 covers 15 amino acids. Solely the CDR3 DNA is kept, with 45 bases framed from the first base. Trimming takes 3 bases off V and 7 bases off J; junction bases not matched to a gene: 8. Material for sequencing was PBMCs. The chain is made from TRBV7-8 and TRBJ1-5; 8 junctional bases match TRBD1. The source of this sequence is a woman aged 55-69 years in good health and CMV-seronegative. The DNA sequence follows: TGTGCCAGCAGCTTTCGGACAGGGTCAGAGCAGCCCCAGCATTTT. Translated, it reads CASSFRTGSEQPQHF.